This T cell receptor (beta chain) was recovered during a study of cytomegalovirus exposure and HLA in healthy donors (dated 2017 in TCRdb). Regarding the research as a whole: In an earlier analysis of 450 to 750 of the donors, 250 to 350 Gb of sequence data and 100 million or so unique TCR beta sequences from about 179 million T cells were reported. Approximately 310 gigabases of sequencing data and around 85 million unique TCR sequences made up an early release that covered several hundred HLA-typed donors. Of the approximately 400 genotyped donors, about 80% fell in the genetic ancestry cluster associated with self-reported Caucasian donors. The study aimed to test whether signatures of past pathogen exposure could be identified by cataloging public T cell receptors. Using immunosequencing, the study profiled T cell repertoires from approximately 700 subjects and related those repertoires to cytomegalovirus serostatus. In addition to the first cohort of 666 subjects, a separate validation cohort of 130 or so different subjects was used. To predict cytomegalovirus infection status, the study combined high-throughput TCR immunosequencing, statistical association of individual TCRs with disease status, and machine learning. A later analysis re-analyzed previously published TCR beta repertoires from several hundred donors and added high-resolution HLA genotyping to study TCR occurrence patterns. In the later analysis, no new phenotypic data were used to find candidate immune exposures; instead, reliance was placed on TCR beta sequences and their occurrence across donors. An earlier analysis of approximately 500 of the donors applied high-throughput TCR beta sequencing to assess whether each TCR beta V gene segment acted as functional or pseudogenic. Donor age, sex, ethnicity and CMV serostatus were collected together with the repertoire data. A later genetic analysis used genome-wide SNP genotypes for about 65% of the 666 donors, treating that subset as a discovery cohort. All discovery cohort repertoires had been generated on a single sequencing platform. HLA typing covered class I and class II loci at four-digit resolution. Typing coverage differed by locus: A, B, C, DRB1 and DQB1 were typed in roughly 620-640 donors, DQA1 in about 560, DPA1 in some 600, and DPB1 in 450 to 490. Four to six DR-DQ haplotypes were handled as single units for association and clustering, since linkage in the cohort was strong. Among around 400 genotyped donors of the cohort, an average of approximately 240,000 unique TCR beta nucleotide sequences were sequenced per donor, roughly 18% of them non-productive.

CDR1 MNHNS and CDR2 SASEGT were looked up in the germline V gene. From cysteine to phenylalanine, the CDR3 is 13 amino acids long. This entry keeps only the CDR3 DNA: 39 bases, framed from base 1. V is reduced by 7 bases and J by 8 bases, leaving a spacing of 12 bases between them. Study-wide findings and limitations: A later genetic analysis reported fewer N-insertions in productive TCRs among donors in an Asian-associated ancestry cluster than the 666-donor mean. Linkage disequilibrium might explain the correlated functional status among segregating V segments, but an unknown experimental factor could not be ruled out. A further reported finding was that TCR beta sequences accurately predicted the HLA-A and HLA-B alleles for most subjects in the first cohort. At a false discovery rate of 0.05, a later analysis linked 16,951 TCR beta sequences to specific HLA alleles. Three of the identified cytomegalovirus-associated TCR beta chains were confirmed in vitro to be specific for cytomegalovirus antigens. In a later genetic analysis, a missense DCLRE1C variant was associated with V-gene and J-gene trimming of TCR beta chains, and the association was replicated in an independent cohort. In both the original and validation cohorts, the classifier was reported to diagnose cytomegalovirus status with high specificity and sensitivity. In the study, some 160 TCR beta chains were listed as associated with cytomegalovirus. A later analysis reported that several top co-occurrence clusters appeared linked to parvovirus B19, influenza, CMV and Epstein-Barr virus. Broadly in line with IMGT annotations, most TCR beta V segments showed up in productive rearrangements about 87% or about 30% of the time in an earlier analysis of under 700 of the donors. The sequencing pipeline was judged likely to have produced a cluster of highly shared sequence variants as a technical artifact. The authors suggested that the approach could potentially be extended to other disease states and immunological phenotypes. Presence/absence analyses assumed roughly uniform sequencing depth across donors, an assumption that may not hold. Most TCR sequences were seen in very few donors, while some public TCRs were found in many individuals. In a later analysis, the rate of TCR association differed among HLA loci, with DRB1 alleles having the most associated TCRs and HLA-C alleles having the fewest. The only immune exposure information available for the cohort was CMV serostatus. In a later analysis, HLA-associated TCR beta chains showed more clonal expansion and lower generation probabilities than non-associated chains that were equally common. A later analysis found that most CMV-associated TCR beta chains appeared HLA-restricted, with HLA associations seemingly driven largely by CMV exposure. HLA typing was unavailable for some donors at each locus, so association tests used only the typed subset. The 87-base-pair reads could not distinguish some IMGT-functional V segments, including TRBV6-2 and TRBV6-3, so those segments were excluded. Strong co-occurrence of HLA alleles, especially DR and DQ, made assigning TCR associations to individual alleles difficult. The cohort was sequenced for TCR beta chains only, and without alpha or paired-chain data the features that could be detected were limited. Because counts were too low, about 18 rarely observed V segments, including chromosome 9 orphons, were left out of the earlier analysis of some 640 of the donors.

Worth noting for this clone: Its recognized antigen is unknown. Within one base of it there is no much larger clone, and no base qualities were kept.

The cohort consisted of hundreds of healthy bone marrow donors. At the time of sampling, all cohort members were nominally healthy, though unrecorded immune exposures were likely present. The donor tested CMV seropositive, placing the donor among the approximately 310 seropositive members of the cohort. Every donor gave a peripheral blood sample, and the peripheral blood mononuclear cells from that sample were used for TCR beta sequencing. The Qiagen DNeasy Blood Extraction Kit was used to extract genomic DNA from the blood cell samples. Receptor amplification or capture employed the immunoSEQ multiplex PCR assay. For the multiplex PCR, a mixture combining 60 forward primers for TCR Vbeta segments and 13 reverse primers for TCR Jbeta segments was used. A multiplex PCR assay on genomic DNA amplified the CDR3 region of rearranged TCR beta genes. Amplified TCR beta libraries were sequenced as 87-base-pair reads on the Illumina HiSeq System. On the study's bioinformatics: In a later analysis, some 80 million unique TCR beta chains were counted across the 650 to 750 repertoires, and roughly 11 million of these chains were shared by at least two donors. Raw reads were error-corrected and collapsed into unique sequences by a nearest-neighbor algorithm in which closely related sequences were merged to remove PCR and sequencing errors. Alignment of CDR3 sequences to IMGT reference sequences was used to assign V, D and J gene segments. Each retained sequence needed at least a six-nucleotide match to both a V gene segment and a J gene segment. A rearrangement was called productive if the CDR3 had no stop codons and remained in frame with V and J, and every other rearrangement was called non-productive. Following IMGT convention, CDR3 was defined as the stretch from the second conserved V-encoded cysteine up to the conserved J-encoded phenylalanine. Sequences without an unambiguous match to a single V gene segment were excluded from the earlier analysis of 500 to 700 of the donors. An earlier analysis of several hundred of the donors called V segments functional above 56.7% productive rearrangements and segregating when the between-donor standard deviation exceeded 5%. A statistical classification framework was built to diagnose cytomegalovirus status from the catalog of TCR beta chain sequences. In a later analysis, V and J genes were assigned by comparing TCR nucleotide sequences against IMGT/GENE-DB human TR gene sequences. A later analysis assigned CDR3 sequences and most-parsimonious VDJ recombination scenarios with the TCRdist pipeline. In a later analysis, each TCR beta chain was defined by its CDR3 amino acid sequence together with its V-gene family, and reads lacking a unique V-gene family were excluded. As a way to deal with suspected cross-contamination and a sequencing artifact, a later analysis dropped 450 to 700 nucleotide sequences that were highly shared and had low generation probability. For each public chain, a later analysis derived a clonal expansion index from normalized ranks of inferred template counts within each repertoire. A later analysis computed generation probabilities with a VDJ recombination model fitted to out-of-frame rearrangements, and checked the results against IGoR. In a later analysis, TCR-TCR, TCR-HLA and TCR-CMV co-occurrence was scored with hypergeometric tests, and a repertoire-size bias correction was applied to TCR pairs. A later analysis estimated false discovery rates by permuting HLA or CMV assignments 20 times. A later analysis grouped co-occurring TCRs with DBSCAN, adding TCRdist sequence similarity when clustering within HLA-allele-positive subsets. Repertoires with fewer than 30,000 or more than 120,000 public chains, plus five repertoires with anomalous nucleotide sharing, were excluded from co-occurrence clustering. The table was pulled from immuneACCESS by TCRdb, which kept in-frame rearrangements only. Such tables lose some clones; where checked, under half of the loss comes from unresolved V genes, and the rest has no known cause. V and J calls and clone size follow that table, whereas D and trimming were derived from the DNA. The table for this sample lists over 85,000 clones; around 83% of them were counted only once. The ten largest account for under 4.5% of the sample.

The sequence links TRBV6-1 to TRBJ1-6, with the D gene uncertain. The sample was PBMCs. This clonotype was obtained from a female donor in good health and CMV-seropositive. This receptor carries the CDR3 CASKLNPDSPLHF. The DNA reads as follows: TGTGCCAGCAAGCTAAACCCCGATTCACCCCTCCACTTT.